This paragraph covers one T cell receptor (beta chain) sequence. Its target is unknown. The data belong to a study of cytomegalovirus exposure and HLA in healthy donors. V was clipped by 4 bases and J by 1 base; unmatched bases: 5. Germline CDR1 reads MDHEN; CDR2 reads SYDVKM. The CDR3 length is 18 residues. Study conclusions and caveats: Three CMV-associated chains were confirmed in vitro to be specific for CMV antigens. Usually a TCR sequence was rare, but some public TCRs were found in many donors. Sequencing depth across donors, presence/absence analyses assumed, was roughly uniform.

PCR amplification relied on 60 Vbeta primers (plus 13 Jbeta primers). Libraries were prepared by immunoSEQ multiplex PCR; TCRdb keeps only in-frame clonotypes and omits some of them. Among more than 100,000 clones listed, about 82% were seen once. The sequenced sample was PBMCs. The TCR was taken from a female donor in good health and CMV-seropositive. The chain links TRBV28 to TRBJ2-3; 16 bases fit TRBD2. CDR3 residues: CASSSPGTSGGGTDTQYF. DNA for the CDR3: TGTGCCAGCAGTTCCCCCGGGACTAGCGGGGGGGGCACAGATACGCAGTATTTT.